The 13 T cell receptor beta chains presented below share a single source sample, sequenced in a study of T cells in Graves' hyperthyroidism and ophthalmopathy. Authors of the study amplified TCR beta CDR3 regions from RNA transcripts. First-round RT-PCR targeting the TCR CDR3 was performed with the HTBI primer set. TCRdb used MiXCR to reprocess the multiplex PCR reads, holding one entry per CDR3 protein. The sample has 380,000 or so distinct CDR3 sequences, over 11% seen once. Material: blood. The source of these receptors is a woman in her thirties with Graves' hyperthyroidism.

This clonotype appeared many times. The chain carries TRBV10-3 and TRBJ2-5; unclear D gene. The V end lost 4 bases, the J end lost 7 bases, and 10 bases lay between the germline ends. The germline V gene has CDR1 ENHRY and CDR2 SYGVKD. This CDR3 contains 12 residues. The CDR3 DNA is TGTGCCATCAGTGGAACTACGGGGACCCAGTACTTC. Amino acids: CAISGTTGTQYF.

CDR3 in DNA: TGTGCCAGCAGTTTAACCTACTCGTTAACCTACGAGCAGTACTTC. Protein sequence: CASSLTYSLTYEQYF. The chain combines TRBV28 with TRBJ2-7, with no clear D. This CDR3 has 15 amino acids. CDR1 MDHEN and CDR2 SYDVKM come from the germline V gene. V was cut by 2 bases and J by 2 bases, with 13 bases left in between.

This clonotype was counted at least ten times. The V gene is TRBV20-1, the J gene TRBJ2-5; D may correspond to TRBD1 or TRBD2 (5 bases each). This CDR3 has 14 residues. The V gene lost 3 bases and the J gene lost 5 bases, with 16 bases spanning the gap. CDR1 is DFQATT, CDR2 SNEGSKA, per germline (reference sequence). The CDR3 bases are TGCAGTGCTAGCGCTGGGGGTCTTCAGGAGACCCAGTACTTC. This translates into CSASAGGLQETQYF.

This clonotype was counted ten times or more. CDR3 nucleotide sequence: TGTGCCAGCAGGAGTGCCGGAGAGACCCAGTACTTC. It codes for CASRSAGETQYF. The gene calls are TRBV28 and TRBJ2-5, with D uncertain. Germline assignment: CDR1 MDHEN and CDR2 SYDVKM. V was pared by 6 bases and J by 4 bases, with 9 bases between. This CDR3 is built from 12 residues.

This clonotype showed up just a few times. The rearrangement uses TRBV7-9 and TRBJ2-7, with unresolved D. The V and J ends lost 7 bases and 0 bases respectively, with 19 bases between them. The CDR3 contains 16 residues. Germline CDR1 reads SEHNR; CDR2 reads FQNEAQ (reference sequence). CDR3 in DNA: TGTGCCAGCATCCCTGTGTTGGGTTACAGCTCCTACGAGCAGTACTTC. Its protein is CASIPVLGYSSYEQYF.

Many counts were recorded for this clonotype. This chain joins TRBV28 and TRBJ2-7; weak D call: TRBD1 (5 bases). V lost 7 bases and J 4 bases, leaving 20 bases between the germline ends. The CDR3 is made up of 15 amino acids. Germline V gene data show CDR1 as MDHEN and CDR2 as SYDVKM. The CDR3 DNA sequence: TGTGCCAGCACCATTGGGGCAGGGCACTCTTACGAGCAGTACTTC. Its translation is CASTIGAGHSYEQYF. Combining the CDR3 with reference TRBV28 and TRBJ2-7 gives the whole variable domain DVKVTQSSRYLVKRTGEKVFLECVQDMDHENMFWYRQDPGLGLRLIYFSYDVKMKEKGDIPEGYSVSREKKERFSLILESASTNQTSMYLCASTIGAGHSYEQYFGPGTRLTVT.

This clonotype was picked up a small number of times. The CDR3: CASSLARGIGTDTQYF. The DNA of the CDR3 is TGTGCCAGCAGCTTAGCGCGCGGGATCGGCACAGATACGCAGTATTTT. The chain joins TRBV7-9 to TRBJ2-3; maybe TRBD2 (6 bases). This CDR3 spans 16 amino acids. CDR1 SEHNR and CDR2 FQNEAQ come from the germline V gene (reference sequence). V lost 0 bases to trimming and J lost 1 base, with 11 bases between them. The full variable domain, in which reference TRBV7-9 and TRBJ2-3 provide the parts outside the CDR3, is DTGVSQNPRHKITKRGQNVTFRCDPISEHNRLYWYRQTLGQGPEFLTYFQNEAQLEKSRLLSDRFSAERPKGSFSTLEIQRTEQGDSAMYLCASSLARGIGTDTQYFGPGTRLTVL.

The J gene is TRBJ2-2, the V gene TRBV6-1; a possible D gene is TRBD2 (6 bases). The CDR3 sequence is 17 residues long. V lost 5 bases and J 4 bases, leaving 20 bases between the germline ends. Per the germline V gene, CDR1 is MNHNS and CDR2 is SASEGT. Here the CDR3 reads CASSHLWDSPATGELFF. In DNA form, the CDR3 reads TGTGCCAGCAGTCATCTCTGGGACTCTCCCGCCACCGGGGAGCTGTTTTTT.

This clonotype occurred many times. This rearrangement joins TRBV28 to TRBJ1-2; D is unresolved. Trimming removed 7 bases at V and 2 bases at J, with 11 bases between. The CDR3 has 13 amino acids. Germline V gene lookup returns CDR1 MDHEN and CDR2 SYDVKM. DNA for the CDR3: TGTGCCAGCAAGATCGGATGGAACTATGGCTACACCTTC. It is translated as CASKIGWNYGYTF.

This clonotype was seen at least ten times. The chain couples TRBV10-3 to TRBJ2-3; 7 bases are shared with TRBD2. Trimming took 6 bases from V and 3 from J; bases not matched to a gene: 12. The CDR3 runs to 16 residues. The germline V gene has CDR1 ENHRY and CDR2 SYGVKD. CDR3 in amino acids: CAISPEVRGSTDTQYF. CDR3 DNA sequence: TGTGCCATCAGCCCGGAGGTACGCGGGAGTACAGATACGCAGTATTTT.

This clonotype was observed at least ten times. CDR3 in amino acids: CASSPTYSSRPQHF. DNA for the CDR3: TGTGCCAGCAGTCCAACGTATTCCTCGAGGCCCCAGCATTTT. This chain connects TRBV28 to TRBJ1-5; D uncertain. Deletions cut 5 bases from V and 9 bases from J, with 17 bases between. The length of the CDR3 is 14 residues. Germline V gene lookup returns CDR1 MDHEN and CDR2 SYDVKM.

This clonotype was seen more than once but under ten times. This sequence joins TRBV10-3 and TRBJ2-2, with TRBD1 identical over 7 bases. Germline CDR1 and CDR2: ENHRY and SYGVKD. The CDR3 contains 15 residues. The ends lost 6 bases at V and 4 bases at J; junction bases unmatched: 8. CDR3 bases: TGTGCCATCAGAGACGACAGGGCGGGCACCGGGGAGCTGTTTTTT. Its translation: CAIRDDRAGTGELFF.

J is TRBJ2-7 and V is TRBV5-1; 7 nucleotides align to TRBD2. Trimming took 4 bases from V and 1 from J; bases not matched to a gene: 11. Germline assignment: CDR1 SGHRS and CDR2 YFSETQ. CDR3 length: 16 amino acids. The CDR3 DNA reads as TGCGCCAGCAGCGGCCGACTTGAGGGAGGGTCCTACGAGCAGTACTTC. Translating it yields CASSGRLEGGSYEQYF.